This T cell receptor beta chain derives from a study of regulatory T cells in long-lasting Graves disease. Broader study findings: The work looked only at peripheral blood and did not look at thyroid tissue.

This sample's time point: newly diagnosed GD, antithyroid drugs for less than 3 months. The TCR library was made from RNA extracted from PBMCs. Relying on iRepertoire HTBI primers and Arm-PCR of CDR3 regions, the team built TCR beta libraries. TCRdb called the multiplex PCR reads again in MiXCR, with one record for every CDR3 protein. Of approximately 400,000 distinct CDR3 sequences in the sample, about 15% are singletons; the top ten hold approximately 15%. The CDR3 totals 16 residues. In germline, CDR1 is MDHEN, CDR2 SYDVKM. V trimming: 2 bases; J trimming: 9 bases; junction bases outside the gene matches: 11. This clonotype was counted ten times or more. What it recognizes is unknown. These data also formed part of another study, on T cells in Graves' hyperthyroidism and ophthalmopathy. As that study records: Across 18 months, stable Graves' hyperthyroidism was marked by no progression to ophthalmopathy.

The chain employs TRBV28 and TRBJ2-5; 11 bases are a match to TRBD2. The input for sequencing was peripheral blood mononuclear cells (PBMCs), taken at new diagnosis, from a patient treated with antithyroid drugs. This sequence originates from a woman in her thirties with Graves disease. The CDR3 DNA sequence: TGTGCCAGCAGTTTAGGAGGAATAGCGGGAGGGCTTCCCCAGTACTTC. This translates into CASSLGGIAGGLPQYF.